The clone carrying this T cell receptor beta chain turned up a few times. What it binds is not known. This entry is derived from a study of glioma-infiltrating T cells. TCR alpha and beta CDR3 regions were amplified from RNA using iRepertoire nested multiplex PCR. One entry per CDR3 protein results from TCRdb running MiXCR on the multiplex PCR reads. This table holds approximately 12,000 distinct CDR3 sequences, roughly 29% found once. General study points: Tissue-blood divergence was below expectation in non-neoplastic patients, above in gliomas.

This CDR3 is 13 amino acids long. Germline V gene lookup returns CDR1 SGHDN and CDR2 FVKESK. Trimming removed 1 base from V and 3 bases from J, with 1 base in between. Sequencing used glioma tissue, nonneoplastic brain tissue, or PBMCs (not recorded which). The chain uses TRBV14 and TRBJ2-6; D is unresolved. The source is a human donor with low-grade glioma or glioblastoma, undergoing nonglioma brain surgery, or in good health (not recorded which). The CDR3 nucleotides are TGTGCCAGCAGCCAAGTTGGGGCCAACGTCCTGACTTTC. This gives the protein CASSQVGANVLTF. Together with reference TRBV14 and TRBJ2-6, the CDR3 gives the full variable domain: EAGVTQFPSHSVIEKGQTVTLRCDPISGHDNLYWYRRVMGKEIKFLLHFVKESKQDESGMPNNRFLAERTGGTYSTLKVQPAELEDSGVYFCASSQVGANVLTFGAGSRLTVL.